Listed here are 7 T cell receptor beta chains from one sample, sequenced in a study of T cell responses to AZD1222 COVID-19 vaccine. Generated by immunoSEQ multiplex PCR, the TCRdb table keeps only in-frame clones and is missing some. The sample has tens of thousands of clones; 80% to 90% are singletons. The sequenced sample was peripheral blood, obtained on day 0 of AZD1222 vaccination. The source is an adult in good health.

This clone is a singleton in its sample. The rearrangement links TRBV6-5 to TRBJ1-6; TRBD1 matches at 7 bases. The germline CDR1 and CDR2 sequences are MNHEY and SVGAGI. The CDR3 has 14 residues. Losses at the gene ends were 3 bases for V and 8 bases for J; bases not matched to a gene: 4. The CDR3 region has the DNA TGTGCCAGCAGTTATGGGACAGCCTATTCACCCCTCCACTTT. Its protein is CASSYGTAYSPLHF.

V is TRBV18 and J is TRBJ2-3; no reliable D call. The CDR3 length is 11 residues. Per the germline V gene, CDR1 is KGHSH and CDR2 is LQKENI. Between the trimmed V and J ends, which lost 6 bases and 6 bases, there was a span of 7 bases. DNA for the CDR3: TGTGCCAGCTCCACCGCCGATACGCAGTATTTT. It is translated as CASSTADTQYF.

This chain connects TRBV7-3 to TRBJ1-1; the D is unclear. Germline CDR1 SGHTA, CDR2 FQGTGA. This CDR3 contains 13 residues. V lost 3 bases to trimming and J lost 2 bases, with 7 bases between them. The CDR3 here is CASSLEYNTEAFF. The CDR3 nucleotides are TGTGCCAGCAGCTTGGAGTACAACACTGAAGCTTTCTTT.

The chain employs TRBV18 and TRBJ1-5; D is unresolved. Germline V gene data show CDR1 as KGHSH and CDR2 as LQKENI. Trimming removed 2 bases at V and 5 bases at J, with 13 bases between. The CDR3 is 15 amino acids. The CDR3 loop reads CASSPGGREDQPQHF. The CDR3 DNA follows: TGTGCCAGCTCACCAGGTGGGAGGGAAGATCAGCCCCAGCATTTT.

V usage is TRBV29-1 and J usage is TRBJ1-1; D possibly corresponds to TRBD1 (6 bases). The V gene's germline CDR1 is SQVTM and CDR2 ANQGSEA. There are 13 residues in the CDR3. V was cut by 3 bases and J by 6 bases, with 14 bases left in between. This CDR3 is CSVDGGHLPEAFF. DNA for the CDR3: TGCAGCGTTGATGGGGGACACCTTCCTGAAGCTTTCTTT.

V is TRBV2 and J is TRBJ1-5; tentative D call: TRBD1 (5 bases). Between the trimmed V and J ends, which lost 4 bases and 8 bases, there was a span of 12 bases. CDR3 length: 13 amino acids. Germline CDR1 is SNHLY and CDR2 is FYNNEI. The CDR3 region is CASSVRRAEPQHF. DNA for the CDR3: TGTGCCAGCAGTGTCCGCAGGGCAGAGCCCCAGCATTTT.

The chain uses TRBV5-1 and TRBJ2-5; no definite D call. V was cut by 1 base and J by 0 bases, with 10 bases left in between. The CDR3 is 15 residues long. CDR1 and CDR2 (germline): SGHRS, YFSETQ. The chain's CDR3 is CASSLTGPHQETQYF. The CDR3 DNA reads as TGCGCCAGCAGCTTGACGGGCCCCCACCAAGAGACCCAGTACTTC.